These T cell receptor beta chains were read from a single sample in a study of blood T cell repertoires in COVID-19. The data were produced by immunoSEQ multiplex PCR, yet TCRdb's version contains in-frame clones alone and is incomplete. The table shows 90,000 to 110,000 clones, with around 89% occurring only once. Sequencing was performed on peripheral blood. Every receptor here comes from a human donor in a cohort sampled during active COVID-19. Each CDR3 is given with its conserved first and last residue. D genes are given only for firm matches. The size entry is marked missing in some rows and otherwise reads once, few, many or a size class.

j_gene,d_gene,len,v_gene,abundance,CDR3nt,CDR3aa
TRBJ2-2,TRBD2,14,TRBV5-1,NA,TGCGCCAGCAGCTCCGGGACTAGCCCCGGGGAGCTGTTTTTT,CASSSGTSPGELFF
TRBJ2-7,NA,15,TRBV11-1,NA,TGTGCCAGCAGCTTAGTAGGCGGAAGCTCCTACGAGCAGTACTTC,CASSLVGGSSYEQYF
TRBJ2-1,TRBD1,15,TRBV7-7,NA,TGTGCTAGCAGCACTCAGGGGGCTTCCGGGAATGAGCAGTTCTTC,CASSTQGASGNEQFF
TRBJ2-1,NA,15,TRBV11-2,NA,TGTGCCAGCAGCTTACATCAGGGGCCCTACAATGAGCAGTTCTTC,CASSLHQGPYNEQFF
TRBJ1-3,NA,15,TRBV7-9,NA,TGTGCCAGCAGCCCCGCGGGAGTCTCTGGAAACACCATATATTTT,CASSPAGVSGNTIYF
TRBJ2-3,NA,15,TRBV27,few,TGTGCCAGCAGTTCCCTGGGGGGGCGGGCAGATACGCAGTATTTT,CASSSLGGRADTQYF
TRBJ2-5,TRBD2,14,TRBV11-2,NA,TGTGCCAGCAGCTTAAGCGGGGGCCCGGAGACCCAGTACTTC,CASSLSGGPETQYF
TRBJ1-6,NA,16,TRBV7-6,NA,TGTGCCAGCAGCTACGCCCCGAGCTCCTATAATTCACCCCTCCACTTT,CASSYAPSSYNSPLHF
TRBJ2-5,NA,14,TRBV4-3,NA,TGCGCCAGCAGCCAAGATGGCAGGGGAGAGACCCAGTACTTC,CASSQDGRGETQYF
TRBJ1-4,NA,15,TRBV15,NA,TGTGCCACCAGCAGAGGGTCTGGGGGCAATGAAAAACTGTTTTTT,CATSRGSGGNEKLFF
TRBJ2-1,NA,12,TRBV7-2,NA,TGTGCCAGCAGCCCCCGTATCGGTGAGCAGTTCTTC,CASSPRIGEQFF
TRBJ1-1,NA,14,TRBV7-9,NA,TGTGCCAGCAGCTTAACACAGGGAGGGACTGAAGCTTTCTTT,CASSLTQGGTEAFF
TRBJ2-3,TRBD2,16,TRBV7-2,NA,TGTGCCAGCAGCTTAAGGTCTAGCGGGAGCCCAGATACGCAGTATTTT,CASSLRSSGSPDTQYF
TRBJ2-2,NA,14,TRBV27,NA,TGTGCCAGCAGTTTGCGGGGGAACACCGGGGAGCTGTTTTTT,CASSLRGNTGELFF
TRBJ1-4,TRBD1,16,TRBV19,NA,TGTGCCAGTAGCCGAACCACAGGGGAAGGGAATGAAAAACTGTTTTTT,CASSRTTGEGNEKLFF
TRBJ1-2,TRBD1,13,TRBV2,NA,TGTGCCAGCAGTGGGACAGGGTTCACTGGCTACACCTTC,CASSGTGFTGYTF
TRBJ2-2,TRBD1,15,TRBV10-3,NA,TGTGCCATCAGCCGGGACAGGGGGCGGGCCGGGGAGCTGTTTTTT,CAISRDRGRAGELFF
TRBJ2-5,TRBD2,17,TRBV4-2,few,TGTGCCAGCAGCCAAGGGGGTAGCGGGGGCCTACAAGAGACCCAGTACTTC,CASSQGGSGGLQETQYF
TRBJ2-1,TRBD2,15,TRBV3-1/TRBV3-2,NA,TGTGCCAGCAGCCAGGGGACTAGAGGCTACAATGAGCAGTTCTTC,CASSQGTRGYNEQFF
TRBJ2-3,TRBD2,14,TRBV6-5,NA,TGTGCCAGCAGTTCCATAGCGGGAACAGATACGCAGTATTTT,CASSSIAGTDTQYF
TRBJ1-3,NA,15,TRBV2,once,TGTGCCAGTCAAGAACAGGGACACCCTGGAAACACCATATATTTT,CASQEQGHPGNTIYF
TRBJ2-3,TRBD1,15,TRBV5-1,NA,TGCGCCAGCAGCTTGGGACAGGGTGAGGCAGATACGCAGTATTTT,CASSLGQGEADTQYF